The rows below give T cell receptor beta chains drawn from one sample of a study of CD8 T cells in ankylosing spondylitis. One entry per CDR3 protein, called by TCRdb with MiXCR from the 5' RACE reads. Among approximately 240,000 distinct CDR3 sequences listed, 20% to 30% were seen once. Sequencing was carried out using blood, either unsorted or a sorted T cell fraction (not recorded which). These receptors came from a male donor with ankylosing spondylitis or in good health (not recorded which). Both conserved end residues are part of each CDR3. Fields, in order: V gene, CDR3 protein.

v_gene: TRBV6-6; CDR3aa: CASSLNSFYEQYF
v_gene: TRBV11-1; CDR3aa: CASSAEGRETQYF
v_gene: TRBV28; CDR3aa: CASSFKGGYQETQYF
v_gene: TRBV12-3/TRBV12-4; CDR3aa: CASSWAGIGQYF
v_gene: TRBV6-5; CDR3aa: CASSYSPGLNYGYTF
v_gene: TRBV20-1; CDR3aa: CSATIDADTQYF
v_gene: TRBV27; CDR3aa: CASSLGVFAGFTYNEQFF
v_gene: TRBV20-1; CDR3aa: CSVASGGAWTDTQYF
v_gene: TRBV12-3/TRBV12-4; CDR3aa: CASSLQPDQPQHF
v_gene: TRBV6-1; CDR3aa: CASGTGGGNSYNEQFF
v_gene: TRBV29-1; CDR3aa: CSVRSGVGNEQFF
v_gene: TRBV10-3; CDR3aa: CAIRATGPSTGGELFF
v_gene: TRBV29-1; CDR3aa: CSVEGKLTDTQYF
v_gene: TRBV5-4; CDR3aa: CASSLERGTRLRYEQYF
v_gene: TRBV20-1; CDR3aa: CSAGESRTGVGSPLHF
v_gene: TRBV12-3/TRBV12-4; CDR3aa: CASSLLASLPTDTQYF
v_gene: TRBV7-7; CDR3aa: CASSLDPITGELFF
v_gene: TRBV6-1; CDR3aa: CASRGTLRGTEAFF
v_gene: TRBV6-1; CDR3aa: CASSIGGATNYGYTF
v_gene: TRBV7-2; CDR3aa: CASSTGTGYYEQYF
v_gene: TRBV20-1; CDR3aa: CSASSDGYSGNTIYF
v_gene: TRBV12-3/TRBV12-4; CDR3aa: CASGDRSFSSTDTQYF
v_gene: TRBV20-1; CDR3aa: CSARGGIGGAYEQYF
v_gene: TRBV20-1; CDR3aa: CSAESGGPENTQYF
v_gene: TRBV5-1; CDR3aa: CASSPGTSQGEQYF
v_gene: TRBV12-3/TRBV12-4; CDR3aa: CASRPTGGTEAFF
v_gene: TRBV12-3/TRBV12-4; CDR3aa: CASSFGTSGTTDTQYF
v_gene: TRBV20-1; CDR3aa: CSARTGVVNTEAFF
v_gene: TRBV10-3; CDR3aa: CAISETSGGTIQYF
v_gene: TRBV20-1; CDR3aa: CSARDAGGGTDTQYF
v_gene: TRBV11-2; CDR3aa: CASSSGLAGYNEQFF
v_gene: TRBV20-1; CDR3aa: CSATRQGSGAFF
v_gene: TRBV15; CDR3aa: CATSRVSRGGYQETQYF
v_gene: TRBV28; CDR3aa: CASSLGTLVSGELFF
v_gene: TRBV7-2; CDR3aa: CASSLAPAGALNNEQFF
v_gene: TRBV29-1; CDR3aa: CSVVSGLAQETQYF
v_gene: TRBV20-1; CDR3aa: CSAGDSNQPQHF
v_gene: TRBV2; CDR3aa: CASSEAGELFF
v_gene: TRBV20-1; CDR3aa: CSVTDQQETQYF
v_gene: TRBV28; CDR3aa: CASSKGRAVRDQDIQYF
v_gene: TRBV28; CDR3aa: CASRMDSLHSYEQYF
v_gene: TRBV10-3; CDR3aa: CAISEGGQVGQYF
v_gene: TRBV20-1; CDR3aa: CSARVAGGTEAFF
v_gene: TRBV4-1; CDR3aa: CASSQETRVTGELFF
v_gene: TRBV12-3/TRBV12-4; CDR3aa: CASSHLADTQYF
v_gene: TRBV29-1; CDR3aa: CSVPSDSNEKLFF
v_gene: TRBV4-1; CDR3aa: CASSQGPGQPNTEAFF
v_gene: TRBV20-1; CDR3aa: CSAIGRWLDEQFF
v_gene: TRBV6-5; CDR3aa: CASSYGLLGYEQYF
v_gene: TRBV28; CDR3aa: CASSLAAHNNEQFF
v_gene: TRBV20-1; CDR3aa: CSQQGVQETQYF